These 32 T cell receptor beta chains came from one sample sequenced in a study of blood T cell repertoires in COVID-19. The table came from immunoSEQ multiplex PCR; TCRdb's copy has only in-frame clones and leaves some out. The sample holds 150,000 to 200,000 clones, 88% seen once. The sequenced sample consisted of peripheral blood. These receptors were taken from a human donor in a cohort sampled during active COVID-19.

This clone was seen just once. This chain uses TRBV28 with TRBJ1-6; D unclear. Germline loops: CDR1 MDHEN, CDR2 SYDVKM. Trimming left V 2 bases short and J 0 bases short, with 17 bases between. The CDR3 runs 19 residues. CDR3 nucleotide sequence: TGTGCCAGCAGTTTACCCGGCTTTTGGGAGAGCTCCTATAATTCACCCCTCCACTTT. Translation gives CASSLPGFWESSYNSPLHF.

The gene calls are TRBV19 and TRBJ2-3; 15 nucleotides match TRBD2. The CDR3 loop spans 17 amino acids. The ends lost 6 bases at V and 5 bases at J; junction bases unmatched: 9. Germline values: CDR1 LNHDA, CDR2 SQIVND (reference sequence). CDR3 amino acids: CASSRWTSGGAKDTQYF. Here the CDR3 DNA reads TGTGCCAGTAGCCGCTGGACTAGCGGGGGGGCCAAAGATACGCAGTATTTT.

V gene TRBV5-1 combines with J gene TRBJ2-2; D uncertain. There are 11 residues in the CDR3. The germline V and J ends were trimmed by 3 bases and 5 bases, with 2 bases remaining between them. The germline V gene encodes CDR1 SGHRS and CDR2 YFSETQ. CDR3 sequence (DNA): TGCGCCAGCAGCTCAACCGGGGAGCTGTTTTTT. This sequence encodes CASSSTGELFF.

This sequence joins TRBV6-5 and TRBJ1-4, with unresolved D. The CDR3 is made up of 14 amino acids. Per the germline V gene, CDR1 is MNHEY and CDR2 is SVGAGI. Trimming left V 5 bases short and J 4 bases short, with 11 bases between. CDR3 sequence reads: CASSKAGNNEKLFF. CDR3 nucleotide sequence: TGTGCCAGCAGTAAGGCGGGTAATAATGAAAAACTGTTTTTT.

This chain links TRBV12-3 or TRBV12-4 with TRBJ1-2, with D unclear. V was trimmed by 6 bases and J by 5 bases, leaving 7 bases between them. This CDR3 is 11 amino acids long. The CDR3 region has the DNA TGTGCCAGCAGCCTTCAGTATGGCTACACCTTC. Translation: CASSLQYGYTF.

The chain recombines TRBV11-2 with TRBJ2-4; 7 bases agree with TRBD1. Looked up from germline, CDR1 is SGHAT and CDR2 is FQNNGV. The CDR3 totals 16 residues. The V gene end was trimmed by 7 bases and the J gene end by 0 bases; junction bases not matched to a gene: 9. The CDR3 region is CASTTQGDKAKNIQYF. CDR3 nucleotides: TGTGCCAGCACGACTCAGGGGGATAAAGCCAAAAACATTCAGTACTTC. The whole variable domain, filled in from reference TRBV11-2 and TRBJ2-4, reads EAGVAQSPRYKIIEKRQSVAFWCNPISGHATLYWYQQILGQGPKLLIQFQNNGVVDDSQLPKDRFSAERLKGVDSTLKIQPAKLEDSAVYLCASTTQGDKAKNIQYFGAGTRLSVL.

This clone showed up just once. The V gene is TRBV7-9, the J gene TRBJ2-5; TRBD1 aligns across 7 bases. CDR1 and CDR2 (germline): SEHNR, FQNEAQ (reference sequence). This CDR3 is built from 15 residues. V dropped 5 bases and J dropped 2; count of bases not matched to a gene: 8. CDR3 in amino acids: CASSRTGRPQETQYF. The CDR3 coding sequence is TGTGCCAGCAGCCGGACAGGTCGTCCTCAAGAGACCCAGTACTTC.

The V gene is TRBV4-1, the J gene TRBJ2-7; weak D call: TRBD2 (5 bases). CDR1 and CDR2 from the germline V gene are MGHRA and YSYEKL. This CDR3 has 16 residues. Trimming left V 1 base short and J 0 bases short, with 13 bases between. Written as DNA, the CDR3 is TGCGCCAGCAGCCAAGCATCGATGGCGGGCTCCTACGAGCAGTACTTC. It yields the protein CASSQASMAGSYEQYF.

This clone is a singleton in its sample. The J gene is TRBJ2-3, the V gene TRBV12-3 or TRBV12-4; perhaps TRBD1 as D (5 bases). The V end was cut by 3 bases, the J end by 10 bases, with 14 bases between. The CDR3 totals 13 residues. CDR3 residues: CASSFRAPPAQYF. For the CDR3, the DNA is TGTGCCAGCAGTTTCAGGGCGCCGCCGGCGCAGTATTTT.

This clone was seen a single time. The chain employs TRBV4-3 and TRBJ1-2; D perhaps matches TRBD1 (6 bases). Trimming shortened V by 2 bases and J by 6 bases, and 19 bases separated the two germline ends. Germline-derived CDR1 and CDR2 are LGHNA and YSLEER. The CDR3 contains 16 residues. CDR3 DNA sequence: TGCGCCAGCAGCCAAAGGGTACAGGGTCCTTCTAATGGCTACACCTTC. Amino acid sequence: CASSQRVQGPSNGYTF.

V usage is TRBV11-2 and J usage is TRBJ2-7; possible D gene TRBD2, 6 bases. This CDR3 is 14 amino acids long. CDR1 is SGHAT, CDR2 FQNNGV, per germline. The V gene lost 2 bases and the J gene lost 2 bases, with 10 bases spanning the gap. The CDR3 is CASSLLRGTYEQYF. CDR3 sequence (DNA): TGTGCCAGCAGCTTACTTCGGGGGACCTACGAGCAGTACTTC.

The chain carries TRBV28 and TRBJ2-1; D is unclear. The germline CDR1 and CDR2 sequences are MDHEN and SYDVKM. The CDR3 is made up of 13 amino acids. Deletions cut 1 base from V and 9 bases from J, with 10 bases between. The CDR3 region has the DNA TGTGCCAGCAGTTTATCCGACAATAGTGAGCAGTTCTTC. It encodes CASSLSDNSEQFF.

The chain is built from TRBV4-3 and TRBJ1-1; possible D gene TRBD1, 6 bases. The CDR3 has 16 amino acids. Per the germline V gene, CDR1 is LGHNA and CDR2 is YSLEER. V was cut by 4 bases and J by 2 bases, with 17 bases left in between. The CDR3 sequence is CASSRQQGTSNTEAFF. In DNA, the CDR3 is TGCGCCAGCAGCCGGCAACAGGGAACAAGCAACACTGAAGCTTTCTTT.

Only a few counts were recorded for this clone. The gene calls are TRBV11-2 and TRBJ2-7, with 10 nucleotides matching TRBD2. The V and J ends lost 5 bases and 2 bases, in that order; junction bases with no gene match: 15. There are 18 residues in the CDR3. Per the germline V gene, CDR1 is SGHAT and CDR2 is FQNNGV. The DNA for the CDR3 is TGTGCCAGCAGCCCAGTTTCGCGGCCTAGCGGGAGTCCCTACGAGCAGTACTTC. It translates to CASSPVSRPSGSPYEQYF.

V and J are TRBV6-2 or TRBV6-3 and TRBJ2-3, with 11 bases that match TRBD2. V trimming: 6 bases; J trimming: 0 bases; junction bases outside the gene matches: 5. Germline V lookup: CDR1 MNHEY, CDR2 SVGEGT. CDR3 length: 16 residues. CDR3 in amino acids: CASSRLAGTSTDTQYF. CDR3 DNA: TGTGCCAGCAGCCGACTAGCGGGGACTAGCACAGATACGCAGTATTTT.

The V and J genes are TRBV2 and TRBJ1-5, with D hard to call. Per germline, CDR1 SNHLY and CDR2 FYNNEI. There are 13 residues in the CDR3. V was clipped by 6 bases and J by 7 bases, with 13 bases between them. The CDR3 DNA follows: TGTGCCAGCAGATCAGGCCCTAAACAGCCCCAGCATTTT. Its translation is CASRSGPKQPQHF. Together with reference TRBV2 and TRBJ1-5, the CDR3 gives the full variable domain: EPEVTQTPSHQVTQMGQEVILRCVPISNHLYFYWYRQILGQKVEFLVSFYNNEISEKSEIFDDQFSVERPDGSNFTLKIRSTKLEDSAMYFCASRSGPKQPQHFGDGTRLSIL.

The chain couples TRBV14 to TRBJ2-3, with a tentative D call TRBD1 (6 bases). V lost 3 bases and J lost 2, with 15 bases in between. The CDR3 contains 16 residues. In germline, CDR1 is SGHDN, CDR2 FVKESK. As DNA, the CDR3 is TGTGCCAGCAGCCAGGGAACAGGGTGGGACACAGATACGCAGTATTTT. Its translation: CASSQGTGWDTDTQYF.

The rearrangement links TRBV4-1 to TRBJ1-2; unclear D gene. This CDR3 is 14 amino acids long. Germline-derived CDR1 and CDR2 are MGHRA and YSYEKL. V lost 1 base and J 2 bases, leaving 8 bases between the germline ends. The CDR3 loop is CASSQVEGNYGYTF. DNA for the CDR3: TGCGCCAGCAGCCAAGTGGAGGGAAACTATGGCTACACCTTC.

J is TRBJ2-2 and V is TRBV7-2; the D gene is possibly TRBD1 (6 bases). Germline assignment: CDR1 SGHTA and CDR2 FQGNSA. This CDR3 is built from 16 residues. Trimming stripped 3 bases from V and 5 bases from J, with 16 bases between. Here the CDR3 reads CASSFGGGLGTGELFF. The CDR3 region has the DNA TGTGCCAGCAGCTTCGGTGGGGGCCTGGGTACCGGGGAGCTGTTTTTT.

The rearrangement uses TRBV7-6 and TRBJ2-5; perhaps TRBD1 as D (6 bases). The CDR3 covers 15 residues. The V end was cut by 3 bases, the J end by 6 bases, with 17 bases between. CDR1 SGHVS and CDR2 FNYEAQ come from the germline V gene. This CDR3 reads CASSLLRDIGQTQYF. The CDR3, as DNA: TGTGCCAGCAGCTTGCTCCGGGACATAGGGCAGACCCAGTACTTC.

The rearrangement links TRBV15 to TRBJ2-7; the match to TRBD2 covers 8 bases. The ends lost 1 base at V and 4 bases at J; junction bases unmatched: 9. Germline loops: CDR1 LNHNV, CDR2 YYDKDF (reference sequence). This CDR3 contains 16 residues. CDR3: CATSRGAGGKGYEQYF. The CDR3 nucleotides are TGTGCCACCAGCAGAGGGGCGGGAGGTAAGGGATACGAGCAGTACTTC.

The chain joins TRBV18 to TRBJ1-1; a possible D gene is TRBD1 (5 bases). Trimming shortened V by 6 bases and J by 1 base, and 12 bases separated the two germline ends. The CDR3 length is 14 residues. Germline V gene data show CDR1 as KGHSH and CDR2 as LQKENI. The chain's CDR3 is CASSPWGSNTEAFF. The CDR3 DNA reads TGTGCCAGCTCCCCCTGGGGCTCGAACACTGAAGCTTTCTTT.

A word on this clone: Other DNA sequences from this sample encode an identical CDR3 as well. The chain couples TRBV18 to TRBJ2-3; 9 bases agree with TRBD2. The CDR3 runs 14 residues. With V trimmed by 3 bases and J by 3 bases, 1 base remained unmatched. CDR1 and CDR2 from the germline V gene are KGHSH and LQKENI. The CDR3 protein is CASSPSGGTDTQYF. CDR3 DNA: TGTGCCAGCTCACCTAGCGGGGGAACAGATACGCAGTATTTT.

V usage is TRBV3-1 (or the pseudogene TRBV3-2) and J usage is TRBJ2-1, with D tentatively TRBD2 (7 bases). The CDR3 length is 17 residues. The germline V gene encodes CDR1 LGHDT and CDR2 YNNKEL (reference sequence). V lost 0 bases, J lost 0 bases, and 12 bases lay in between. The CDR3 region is CASSQDKGGVSYNEQFF. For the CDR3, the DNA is TGTGCCAGCAGCCAAGATAAGGGGGGGGTCTCCTACAATGAGCAGTTCTTC.

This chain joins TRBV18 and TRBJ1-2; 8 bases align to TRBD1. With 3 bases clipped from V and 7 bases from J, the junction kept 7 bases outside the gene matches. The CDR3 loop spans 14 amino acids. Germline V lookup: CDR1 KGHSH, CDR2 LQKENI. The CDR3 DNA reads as TGTGCCAGCTCACCCACAGACAGGGGCTTTGGCTACACCTTC. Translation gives CASSPTDRGFGYTF.

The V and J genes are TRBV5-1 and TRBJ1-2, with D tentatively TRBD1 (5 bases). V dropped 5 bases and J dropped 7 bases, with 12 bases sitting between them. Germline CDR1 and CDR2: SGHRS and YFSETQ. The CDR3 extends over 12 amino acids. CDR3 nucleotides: TGCGCCAGCAGGTTGTACCAGGGTGGCTACACCTTC. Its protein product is CASRLYQGGYTF.

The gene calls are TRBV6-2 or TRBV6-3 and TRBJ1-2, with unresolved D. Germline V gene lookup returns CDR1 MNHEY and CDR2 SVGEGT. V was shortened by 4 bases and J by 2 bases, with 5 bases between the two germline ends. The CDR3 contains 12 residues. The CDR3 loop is CASSWANYGYTF. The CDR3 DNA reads TGTGCCAGCAGTTGGGCGAACTATGGCTACACCTTC.

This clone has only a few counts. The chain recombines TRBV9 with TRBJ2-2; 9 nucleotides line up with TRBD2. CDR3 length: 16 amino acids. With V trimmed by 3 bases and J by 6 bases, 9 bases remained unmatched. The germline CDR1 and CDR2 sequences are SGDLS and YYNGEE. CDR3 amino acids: CASSESGGGAPGELFF. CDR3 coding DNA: TGTGCCAGCAGCGAAAGCGGCGGGGGGGCCCCCGGGGAGCTGTTTTTT.

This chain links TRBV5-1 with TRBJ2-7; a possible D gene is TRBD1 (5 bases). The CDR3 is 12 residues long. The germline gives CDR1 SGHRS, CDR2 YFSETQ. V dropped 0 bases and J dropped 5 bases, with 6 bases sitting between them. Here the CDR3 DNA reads TGCGCCAGCAGCTTGGTAGGGGACGAGCAGTACTTC. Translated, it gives CASSLVGDEQYF.

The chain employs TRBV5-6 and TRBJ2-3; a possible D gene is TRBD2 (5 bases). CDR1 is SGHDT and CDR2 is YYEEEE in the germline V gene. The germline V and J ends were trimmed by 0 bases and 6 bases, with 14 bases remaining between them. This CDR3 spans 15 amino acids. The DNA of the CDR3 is TGTGCCAGCAGCTTGGCCGTGCTAGCTGGGGATACGCAGTATTTT. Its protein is CASSLAVLAGDTQYF. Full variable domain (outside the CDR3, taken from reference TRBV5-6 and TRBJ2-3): DAGVTQSPTHLIKTRGQQVTLRCSPKSGHDTVSWYQQALGQGPQFIFQYYEEEERQRGNFPDRFSGHQFPNYSSELNVNALLLGDSALYLCASSLAVLAGDTQYFGPGTRLTVL.

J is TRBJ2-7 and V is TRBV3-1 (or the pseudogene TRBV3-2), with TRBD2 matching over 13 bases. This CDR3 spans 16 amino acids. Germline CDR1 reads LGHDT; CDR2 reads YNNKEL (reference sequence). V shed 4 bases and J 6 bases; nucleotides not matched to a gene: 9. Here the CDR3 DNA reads TGTGCCAGCAGCCCACTAGCGGGAGGGCCACAGGTCGAGCAGTACTTC. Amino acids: CASSPLAGGPQVEQYF.

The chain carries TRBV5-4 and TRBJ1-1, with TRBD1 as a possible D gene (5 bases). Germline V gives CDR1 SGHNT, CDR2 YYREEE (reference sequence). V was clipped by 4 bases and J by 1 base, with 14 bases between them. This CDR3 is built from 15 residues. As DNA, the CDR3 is TGTGCCAGCAGCCCTCCTGGGGGGAGGAACACTGAAGCTTTCTTT. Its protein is CASSPPGGRNTEAFF. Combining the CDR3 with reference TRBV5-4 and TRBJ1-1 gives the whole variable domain ETGVTQSPTHLIKTRGQQVTLRCSSQSGHNTVSWYQQALGQGPQFIFQYYREEENGRGNFPPRFSGLQFPNYSSELNVNALELDDSALYLCASSPPGGRNTEAFFGQGTRLTVV.